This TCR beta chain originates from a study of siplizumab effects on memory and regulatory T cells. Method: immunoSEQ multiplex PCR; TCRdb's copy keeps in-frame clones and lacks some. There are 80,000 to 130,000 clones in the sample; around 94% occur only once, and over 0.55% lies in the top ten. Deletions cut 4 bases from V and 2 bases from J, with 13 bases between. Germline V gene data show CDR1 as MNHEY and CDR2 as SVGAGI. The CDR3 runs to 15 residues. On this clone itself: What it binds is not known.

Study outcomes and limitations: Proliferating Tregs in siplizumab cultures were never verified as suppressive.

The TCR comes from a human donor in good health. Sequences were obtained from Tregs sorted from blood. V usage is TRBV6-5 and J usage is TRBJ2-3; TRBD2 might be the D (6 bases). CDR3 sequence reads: CASSWEVTLTDTQYF. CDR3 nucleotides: TGTGCCAGCAGTTGGGAGGTTACCCTCACAGATACGCAGTATTTT.